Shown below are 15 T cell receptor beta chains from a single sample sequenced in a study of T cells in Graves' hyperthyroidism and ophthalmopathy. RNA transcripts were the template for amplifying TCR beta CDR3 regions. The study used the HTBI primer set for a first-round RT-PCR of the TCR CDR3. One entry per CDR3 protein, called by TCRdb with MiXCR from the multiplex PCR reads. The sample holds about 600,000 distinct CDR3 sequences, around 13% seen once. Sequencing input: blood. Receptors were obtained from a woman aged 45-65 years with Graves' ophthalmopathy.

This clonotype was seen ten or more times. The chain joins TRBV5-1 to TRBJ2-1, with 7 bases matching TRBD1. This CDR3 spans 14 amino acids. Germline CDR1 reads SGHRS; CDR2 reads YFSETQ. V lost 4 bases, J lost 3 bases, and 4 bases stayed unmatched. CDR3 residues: CASSPGQIYNEQFF. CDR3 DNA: TGCGCCAGCAGCCCGGGACAGATCTACAATGAGCAGTTCTTC.

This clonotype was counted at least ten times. The CDR3 loop is CSASLGRGKDYGYTF. CDR3 bases: TGCAGTGCTAGTTTGGGGCGCGGCAAAGACTATGGCTACACCTTC. V usage is TRBV20-1 and J usage is TRBJ1-2; D may be TRBD1 (5 bases). Trimming shortened V by 3 bases and J by 3 bases, and 17 bases separated the two germline ends. This CDR3 region has 15 residues. Germline V gene lookup returns CDR1 DFQATT and CDR2 SNEGSKA (reference sequence).

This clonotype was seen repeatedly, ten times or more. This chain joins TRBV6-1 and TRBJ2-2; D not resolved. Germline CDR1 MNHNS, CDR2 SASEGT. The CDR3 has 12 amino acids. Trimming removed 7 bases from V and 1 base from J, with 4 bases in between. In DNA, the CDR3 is TGTGCCAGCACGAAGAACACCGGGGAGCTGTTTTTT. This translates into CASTKNTGELFF.

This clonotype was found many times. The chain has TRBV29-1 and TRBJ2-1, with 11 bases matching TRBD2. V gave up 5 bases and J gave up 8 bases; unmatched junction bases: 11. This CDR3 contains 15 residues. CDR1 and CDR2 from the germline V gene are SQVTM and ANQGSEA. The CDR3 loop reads CSVRFSGRAVHEQFF. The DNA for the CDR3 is TGCAGCGTTCGATTTAGCGGGAGGGCCGTCCATGAGCAGTTCTTC.

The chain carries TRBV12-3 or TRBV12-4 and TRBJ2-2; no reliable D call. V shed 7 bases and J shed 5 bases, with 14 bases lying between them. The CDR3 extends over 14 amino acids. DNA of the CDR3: TGTGCCAGCAATCTTGGGTTTTTAACCGGGGAGCTGTTTTTT. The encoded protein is CASNLGFLTGELFF.

In nucleotides, the CDR3 is TGTGCCAGCTCACCATCGGGTGCAGGGATCGGGGCCAACGTCCTGACTTTC. Its protein is CASSPSGAGIGANVLTF. The V call is TRBV18, the J call TRBJ2-6; possibly TRBD1 for D (5 bases). CDR3 length: 17 amino acids. From germline, CDR1 is KGHSH and CDR2 LQKENI. V lost 2 bases, J lost 4 bases, and 15 bases lay in between.

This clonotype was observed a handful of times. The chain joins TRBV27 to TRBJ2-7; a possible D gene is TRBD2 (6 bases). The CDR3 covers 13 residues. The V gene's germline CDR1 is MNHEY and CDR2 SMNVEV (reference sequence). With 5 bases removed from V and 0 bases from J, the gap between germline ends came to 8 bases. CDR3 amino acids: CASSIAVSYEQYF. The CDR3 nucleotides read TGTGCCAGCAGTATAGCGGTCTCCTACGAGCAGTACTTC.

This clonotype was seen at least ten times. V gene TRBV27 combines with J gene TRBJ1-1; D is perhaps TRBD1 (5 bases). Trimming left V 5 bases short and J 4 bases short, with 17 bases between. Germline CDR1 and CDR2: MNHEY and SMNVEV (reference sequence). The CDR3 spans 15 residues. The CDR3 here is CASSAQGIQFTEAFF. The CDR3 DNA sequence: TGTGCCAGCAGTGCGCAGGGAATTCAATTCACTGAAGCTTTCTTT.

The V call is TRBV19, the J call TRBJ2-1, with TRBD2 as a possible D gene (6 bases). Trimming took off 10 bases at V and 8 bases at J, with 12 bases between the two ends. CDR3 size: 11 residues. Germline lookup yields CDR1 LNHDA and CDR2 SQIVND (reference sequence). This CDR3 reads CATSGLYEQFF. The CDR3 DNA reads TGTGCCACCTCGGGACTCTATGAGCAGTTCTTC.

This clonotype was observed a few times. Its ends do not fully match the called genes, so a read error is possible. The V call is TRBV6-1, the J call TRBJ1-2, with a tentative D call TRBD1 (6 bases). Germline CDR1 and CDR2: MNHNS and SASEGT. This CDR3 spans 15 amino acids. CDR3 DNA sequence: TGTGCCAACAGTGTAAGACAGGTTGCTAACTATGGCTACACCTTC. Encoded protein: CANSVRQVANYGYTF.

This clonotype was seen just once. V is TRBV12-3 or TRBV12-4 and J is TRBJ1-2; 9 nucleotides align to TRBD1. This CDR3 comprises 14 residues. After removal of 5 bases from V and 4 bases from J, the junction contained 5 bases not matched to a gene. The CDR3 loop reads CASSKPGQGYGYTF. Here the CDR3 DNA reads TGTGCCAGCAGTAAGCCGGGACAGGGCTATGGCTACACCTTC.

Here the CDR3 reads CASSPGGAGGTGELFF. As DNA, the CDR3 is TGTGCCAGCAGCCCAGGGGGGGCGGGAGGCACCGGGGAGCTGTTTTTT. The chain links TRBV5-4 to TRBJ2-2, with a tentative D call TRBD2 (8 bases). Trimming pared 4 bases from V and 4 bases from J, leaving 17 bases between. Germline V gives CDR1 SGHNT, CDR2 YYREEE (reference sequence). CDR3 length: 16 amino acids.

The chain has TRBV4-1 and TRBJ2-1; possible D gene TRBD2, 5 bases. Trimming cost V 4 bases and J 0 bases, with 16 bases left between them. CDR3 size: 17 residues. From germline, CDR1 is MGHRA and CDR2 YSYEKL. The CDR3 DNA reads TGCGCCAGCAGCCGGCGGCGAGGGCCGAGCTCCTACAATGAGCAGTTCTTC. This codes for CASSRRRGPSSYNEQFF.

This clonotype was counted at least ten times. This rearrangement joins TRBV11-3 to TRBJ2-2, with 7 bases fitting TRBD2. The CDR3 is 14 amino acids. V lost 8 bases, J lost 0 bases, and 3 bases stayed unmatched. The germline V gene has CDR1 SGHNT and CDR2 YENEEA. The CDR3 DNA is TGTGCCAGCGGCGGGAGAACGAACACCGGGGAGCTGTTTTTT. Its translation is CASGGRTNTGELFF. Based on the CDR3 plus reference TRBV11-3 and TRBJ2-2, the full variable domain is EAGVVQSPRYKIIEKKQPVAFWCNPISGHNTLYWYLQNLGQGPELLIRYENEEAVDDSQLPKDRFSAERLKGVDSTLKIQPAELGDSAVYLCASGGRTNTGELFFGEGSRLTVL.

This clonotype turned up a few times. CDR3 bases: TGCGGGGGGGGCTTTTGGAACACTGAAGCTTTCTTT. Translation: CGGGFWNTEAFF. The chain employs TRBV20-1 and TRBJ1-1, with a tentative D call TRBD1 (6 bases). CDR1 is DFQATT, CDR2 SNEGSKA, per germline (reference sequence). The CDR3 totals 12 residues.